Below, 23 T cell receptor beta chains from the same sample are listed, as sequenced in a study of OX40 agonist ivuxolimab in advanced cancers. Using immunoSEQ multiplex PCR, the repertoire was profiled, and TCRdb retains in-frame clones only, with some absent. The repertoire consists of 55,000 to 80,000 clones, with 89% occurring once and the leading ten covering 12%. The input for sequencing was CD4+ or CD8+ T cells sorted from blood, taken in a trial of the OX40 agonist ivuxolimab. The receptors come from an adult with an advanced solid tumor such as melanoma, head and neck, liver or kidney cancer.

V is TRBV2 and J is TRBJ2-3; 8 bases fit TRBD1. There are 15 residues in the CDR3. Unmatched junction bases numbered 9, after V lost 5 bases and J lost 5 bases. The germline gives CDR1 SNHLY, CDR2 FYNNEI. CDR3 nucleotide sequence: TGTGCCAGCAGTACCGGGACAGGTGGCGAAGATACGCAGTATTTT. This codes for CASSTGTGGEDTQYF.

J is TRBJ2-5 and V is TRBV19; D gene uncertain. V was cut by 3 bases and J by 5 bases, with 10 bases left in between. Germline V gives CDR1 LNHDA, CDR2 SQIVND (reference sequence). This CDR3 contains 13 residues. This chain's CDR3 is CASSMQDPETQYF. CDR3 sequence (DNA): TGTGCCAGTAGTATGCAGGACCCGGAGACCCAGTACTTC.

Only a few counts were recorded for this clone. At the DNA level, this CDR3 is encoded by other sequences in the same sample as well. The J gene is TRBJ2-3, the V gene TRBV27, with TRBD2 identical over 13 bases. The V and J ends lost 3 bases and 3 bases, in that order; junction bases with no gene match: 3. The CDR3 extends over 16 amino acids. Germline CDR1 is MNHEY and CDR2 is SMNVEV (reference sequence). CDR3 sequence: CASSLLLAGGTDTQYF. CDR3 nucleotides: TGTGCCAGCAGTTTGCTACTAGCGGGAGGGACAGATACGCAGTATTTT.

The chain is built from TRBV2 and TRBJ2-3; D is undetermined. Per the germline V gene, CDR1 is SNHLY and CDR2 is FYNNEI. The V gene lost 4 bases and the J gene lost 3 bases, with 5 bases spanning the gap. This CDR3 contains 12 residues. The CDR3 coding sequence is TGTGCCAGCAGTGGTATAACAGATACGCAGTATTTT. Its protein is CASSGITDTQYF.

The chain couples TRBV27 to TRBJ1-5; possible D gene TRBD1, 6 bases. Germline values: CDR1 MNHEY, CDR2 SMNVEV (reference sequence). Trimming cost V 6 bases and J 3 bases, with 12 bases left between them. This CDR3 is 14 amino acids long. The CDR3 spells CASSPGQINQPQHF. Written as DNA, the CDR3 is TGTGCCAGCAGCCCTGGACAGATCAATCAGCCCCAGCATTTT.

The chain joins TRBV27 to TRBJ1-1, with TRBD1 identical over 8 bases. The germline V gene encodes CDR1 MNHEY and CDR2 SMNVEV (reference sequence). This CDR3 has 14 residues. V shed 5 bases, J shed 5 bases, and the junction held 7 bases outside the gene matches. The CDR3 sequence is CASSARTGPTEAFF. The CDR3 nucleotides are TGTGCCAGCAGTGCCCGGACAGGGCCAACTGAAGCTTTCTTT.

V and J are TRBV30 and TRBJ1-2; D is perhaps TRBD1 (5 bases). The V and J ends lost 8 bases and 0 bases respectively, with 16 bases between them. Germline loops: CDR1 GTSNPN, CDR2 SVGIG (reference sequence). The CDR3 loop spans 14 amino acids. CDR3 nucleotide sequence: TGTGCCGGCTTAACGGGGGTTTCTAACTATGGCTACACCTTC. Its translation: CAGLTGVSNYGYTF.

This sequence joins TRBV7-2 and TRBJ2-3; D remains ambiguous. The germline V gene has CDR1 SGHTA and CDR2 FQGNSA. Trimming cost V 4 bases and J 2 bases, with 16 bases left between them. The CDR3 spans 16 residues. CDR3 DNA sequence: TGTGCCAGCAGCTCGATACCGGGCTTTACCACAGATACGCAGTATTTT. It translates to CASSSIPGFTTDTQYF.

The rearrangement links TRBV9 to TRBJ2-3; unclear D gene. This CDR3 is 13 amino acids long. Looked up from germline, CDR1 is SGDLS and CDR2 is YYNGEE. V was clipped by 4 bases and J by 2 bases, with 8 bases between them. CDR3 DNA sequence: TGTGCCAGCAGCCGTTGGGACACAGATACGCAGTATTTT. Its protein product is CASSRWDTDTQYF. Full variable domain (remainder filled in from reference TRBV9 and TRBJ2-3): DSGVTQTPKHLITATGQRVTLRCSPRSGDLSVYWYQQSLDQGLQFLIQYYNGEERAKGNILERFSAQQFPDLHSELNLSSLELGDSALYFCASSRWDTDTQYFGPGTRLTVL.

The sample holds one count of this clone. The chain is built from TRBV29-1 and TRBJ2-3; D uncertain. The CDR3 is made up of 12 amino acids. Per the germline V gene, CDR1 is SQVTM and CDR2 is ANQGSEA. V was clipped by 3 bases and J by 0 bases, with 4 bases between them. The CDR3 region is CSVDSSTDTQYF. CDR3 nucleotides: TGCAGCGTTGATAGCAGCACAGATACGCAGTATTTT.

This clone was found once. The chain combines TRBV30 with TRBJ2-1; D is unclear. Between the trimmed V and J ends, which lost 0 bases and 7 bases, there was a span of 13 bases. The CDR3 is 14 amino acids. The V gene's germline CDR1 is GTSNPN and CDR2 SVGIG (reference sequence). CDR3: CAWSVKGVGNEQFF. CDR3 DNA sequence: TGTGCCTGGAGTGTAAAAGGAGTTGGGAATGAGCAGTTCTTC.

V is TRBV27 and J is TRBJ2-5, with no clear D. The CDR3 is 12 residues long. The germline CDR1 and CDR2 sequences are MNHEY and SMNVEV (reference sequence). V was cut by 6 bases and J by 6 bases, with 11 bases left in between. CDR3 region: CASSPNGKTQYF. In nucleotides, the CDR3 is TGTGCCAGCAGCCCGAATGGAAAGACCCAGTACTTC.

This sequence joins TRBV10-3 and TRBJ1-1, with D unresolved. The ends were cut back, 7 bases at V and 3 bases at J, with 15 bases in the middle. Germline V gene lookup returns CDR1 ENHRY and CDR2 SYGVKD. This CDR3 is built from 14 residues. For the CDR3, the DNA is TGTGCCATCATGAAGGGTAGCTTGGACACTGAAGCTTTCTTT. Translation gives CAIMKGSLDTEAFF.

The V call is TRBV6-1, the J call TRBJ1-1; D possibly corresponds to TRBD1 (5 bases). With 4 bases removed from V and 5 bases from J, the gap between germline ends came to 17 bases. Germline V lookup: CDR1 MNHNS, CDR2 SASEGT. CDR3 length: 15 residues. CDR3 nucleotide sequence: TGTGCCAGCAGTGCCCTACAGGTGGGGAGTACTGAAGCTTTCTTT. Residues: CASSALQVGSTEAFF.

Written as DNA, the CDR3 is TGCGCCAGCAGCCAAGATCGTCAGCCCCAGCATTTT. It is translated as CASSQDRQPQHF. The V gene is TRBV4-1, the J gene TRBJ1-5; no clear D gene. From germline, CDR1 is MGHRA and CDR2 YSYEKL. Trimming removed 0 bases from V and 6 bases from J, with 3 bases in between. The CDR3 is made up of 12 amino acids.

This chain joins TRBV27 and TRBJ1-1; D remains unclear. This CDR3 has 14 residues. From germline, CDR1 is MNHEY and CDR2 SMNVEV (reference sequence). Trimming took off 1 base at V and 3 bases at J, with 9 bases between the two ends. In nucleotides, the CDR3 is TGTGCCAGCAGTTTATACACTTCACACACTGAAGCTTTCTTT. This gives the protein CASSLYTSHTEAFF.

CDR3 amino acids: CASSPRAGGPYDEQFF. The CDR3, as DNA: TGTGCCAGCAGCCCGAGAGCGGGAGGGCCGTACGATGAGCAGTTCTTC. The V gene is TRBV13, the J gene TRBJ2-1; 10 positions agree with TRBD2. The length of the CDR3 is 16 residues. CDR1 is PRHDT, CDR2 FYEKMQ, per germline (reference sequence). V was pared by 5 bases and J by 8 bases, with 12 bases of the junction left unmatched. The variable domain in full, with the rest retrieved from reference TRBV13 and TRBJ2-1, is AAGVIQSPRHLIKEKRETATLKCYPIPRHDTVYWYQQGPGQDPQFLISFYEKMQSDKGSIPDRFSAQQFSDYHSELNMSSLELGDSALYFCASSPRAGGPYDEQFFGPGTRLTVL.

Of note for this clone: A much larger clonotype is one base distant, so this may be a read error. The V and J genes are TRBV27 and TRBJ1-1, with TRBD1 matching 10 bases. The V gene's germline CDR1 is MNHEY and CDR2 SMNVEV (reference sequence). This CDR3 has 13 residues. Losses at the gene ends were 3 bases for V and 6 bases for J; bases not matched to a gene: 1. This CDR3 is CASSFGTGAEAFF. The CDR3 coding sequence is TGTGCCAGCAGTTTTGGGACAGGGGCTGAAGCTTTCTTT.

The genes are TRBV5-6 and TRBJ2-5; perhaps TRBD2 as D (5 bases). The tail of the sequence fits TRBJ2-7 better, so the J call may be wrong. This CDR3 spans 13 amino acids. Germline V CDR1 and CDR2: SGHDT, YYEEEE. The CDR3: CASSLGSSYEQYF. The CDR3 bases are TGTGCCAGCAGCTTAGGGAGCTCCTACGAGCAGTACTTC.

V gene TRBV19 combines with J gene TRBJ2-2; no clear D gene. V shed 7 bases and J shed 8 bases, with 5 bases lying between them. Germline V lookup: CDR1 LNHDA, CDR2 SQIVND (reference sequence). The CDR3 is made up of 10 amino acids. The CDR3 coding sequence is TGTGCCAGTAAGGCGGGGGAGCTGTTTTTT. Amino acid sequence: CASKAGELFF.

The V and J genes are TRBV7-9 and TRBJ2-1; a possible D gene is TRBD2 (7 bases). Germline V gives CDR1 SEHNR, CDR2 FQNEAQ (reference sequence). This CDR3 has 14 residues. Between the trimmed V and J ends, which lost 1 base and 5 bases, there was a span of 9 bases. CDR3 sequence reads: CASSLVGGHNEQFF. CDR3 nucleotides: TGTGCCAGCAGCTTAGTGGGGGGGCACAATGAGCAGTTCTTC.

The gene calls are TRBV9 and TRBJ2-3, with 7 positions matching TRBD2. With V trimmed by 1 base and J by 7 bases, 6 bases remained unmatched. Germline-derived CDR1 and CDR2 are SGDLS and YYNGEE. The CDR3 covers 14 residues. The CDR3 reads CASSVLGGAHTQYF. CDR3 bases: TGTGCCAGCAGCGTACTGGGAGGGGCCCATACGCAGTATTTT.

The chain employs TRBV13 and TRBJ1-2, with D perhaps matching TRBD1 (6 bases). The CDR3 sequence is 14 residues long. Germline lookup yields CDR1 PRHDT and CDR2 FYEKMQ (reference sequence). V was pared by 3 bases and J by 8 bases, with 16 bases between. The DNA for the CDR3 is TGTGCCAGCAGCTTCCAGGGGCAGGGTTTAGGCTACACCTTC. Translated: CASSFQGQGLGYTF.